Shown below are 25 T cell receptor beta chains from a single sample sequenced in a study of blood T cells in healthy people across ages (dated by TCRdb to between 2015 and 2016). The receptor library was made with 5' RACE. This sample was sequenced with an Illumina HiSeq 2500. A second PCR of about 6 to 11 cycles was performed with a sample-barcoded 5' primer and a J-beta primer mix. TCRdb redid the processing of the public reads, applying fastp at Q25 and MiXCR, and retained in-frame beta chains. Rows are combined by CDR3 protein, so each entry shows the most common genes and DNA. The sample contains around 1,000,000 distinct CDR3 sequences, approximately 25% of them found a single time. About 0.69% of the sample is taken by the ten largest. These data are also associated with another study on T cells of mothers and their children.

Sequences were obtained from blood. These receptors all come from a girl under 10 years old in good health.

The chain joins TRBV11-2 to TRBJ2-7; 12 bases agree with TRBD2. Germline CDR1 is SGHAT and CDR2 is FQNNGV. The length of the CDR3 is 17 residues. V dropped 2 bases and J dropped 5; count of bases not matched to a gene: 10. As DNA, the CDR3 is TGTGCCAGCAGCTTACTGCGACTAGCGGGAGTTACCCACGAGCAGTACTTC. Translated, it gives CASSLLRLAGVTHEQYF.

This chain uses TRBV7-3 with TRBJ1-5, with a weak D call TRBD1 (5 bases). Germline V gene data show CDR1 as SGHTA and CDR2 as FQGTGA. V lost 2 bases and J 2 bases, leaving 10 bases between the germline ends. The CDR3 has 15 amino acids. CDR3 nucleotide sequence: TGTGCCAGCAGCTTATCGCAGGGAGGCAATCAGCCCCAGCATTTT. Translating it yields CASSLSQGGNQPQHF.

V and J are TRBV29-1 and TRBJ2-5; TRBD2 matches at 10 bases. From germline, CDR1 is SQVTM and CDR2 ANQGSEA. The CDR3 sequence is 12 residues long. With V trimmed by 7 bases and J by 5 bases, 4 bases remained unmatched. The CDR3 region has the DNA TGCAGCGCCGGGACTAGCGTTGAGACCCAGTACTTC. Translation gives CSAGTSVETQYF. Filled out from reference TRBV29-1 and TRBJ2-5, the complete variable domain reads SAVISQKPSRDICQRGTSLTIQCQVDSQVTMMFWYRQQPGQSLTLIATANQGSEATYESGFVIDKFPISRPNLTFSTLTVSNMSPEDSSIYLCSAGTSVETQYFGPGTRLLVL.

This clonotype was observed a few times. This chain links TRBV9 with TRBJ2-3; 7 positions agree with TRBD1. CDR1 SGDLS and CDR2 YYNGEE come from the germline V gene. V shed 3 bases and J 0 bases; nucleotides not matched to a gene: 4. The CDR3 contains 15 residues. CDR3 nucleotide sequence: TGTGCCAGCAGCGGGGACAGATCTAGCACAGATACGCAGTATTTT. Encoded protein: CASSGDRSSTDTQYF.

This rearrangement joins TRBV7-9 to TRBJ2-5, with a tentative D call TRBD2 (5 bases). This CDR3 is built from 17 residues. Germline-derived CDR1 and CDR2 are SEHNR and FQNEAQ (reference sequence). V lost 4 bases, J lost 3 bases, and 21 bases lay in between. The CDR3 loop reads CASSSRGRSETKETQYF. CDR3 nucleotides: TGTGCCAGCAGCTCCCGGGGTAGGAGCGAAACGAAAGAGACCCAGTACTTC.

The chain carries TRBV25-1 and TRBJ2-7, with 7 bases fitting TRBD1. CDR1 and CDR2 (germline): MGHDK, SYGVNS. This CDR3 region has 16 residues. The trim removed 0 bases at V and 3 bases at J, leaving 8 bases unmatched. The CDR3 bases are TGTGCCAGCAGTGAATATGAGGGGACAGACCTCTACGAGCAGTACTTC. It specifies CASSEYEGTDLYEQYF.

This clonotype has more than one count but fewer than ten. This sequence joins TRBV10-3 and TRBJ2-1, with D possibly called TRBD1 or TRBD2 (5 bases each). Trimming cost V 8 bases and J 4 bases, with 12 bases left between them. The length of the CDR3 is 13 residues. The V gene's germline CDR1 is ENHRY and CDR2 SYGVKD. CDR3 protein: CAILGDGYNEQFF. The CDR3 bases are TGTGCCATCCTCGGGGACGGATACAATGAGCAGTTCTTC.

J is TRBJ1-2 and V is TRBV20-1, with D possibly being TRBD1 (5 bases). The CDR3 runs to 15 residues. The germline gives CDR1 DFQATT, CDR2 SNEGSKA (reference sequence). Trimming took 5 bases from V and 4 from J, leaving 20 bases between them. This CDR3 reads CSAWGPRQTGYGYTF. The DNA for the CDR3 is TGCAGTGCTTGGGGTCCCCGACAGACTGGCTATGGCTACACCTTC.

This clonotype has more than one count but fewer than ten. This chain links TRBV28 with TRBJ1-5; D unresolved. This CDR3 spans 12 amino acids. Trimming stripped 5 bases from V and 9 bases from J, with 11 bases between. CDR1 MDHEN and CDR2 SYDVKM come from the germline V gene. Here the CDR3 reads CASSLRQWPQHF. CDR3 DNA: TGTGCCAGCAGTCTCCGTCAATGGCCCCAGCATTTT.

The sample holds many counts of this clonotype. The V call is TRBV9, the J call TRBJ2-1; TRBD1 matches 10 bases. The V gene end was trimmed by 2 bases and the J gene end by 8 bases; junction bases not matched to a gene: 7. CDR1 is SGDLS and CDR2 is YYNGEE in the germline V gene. This CDR3 region has 15 residues. The CDR3 region is CASSVSGQGGDEQFF. As DNA, the CDR3 is TGTGCCAGCAGCGTTTCCGGACAGGGGGGCGATGAGCAGTTCTTC.

This clonotype was recorded a few times. The V gene is TRBV28, the J gene TRBJ2-7; possibly TRBD1 for D (6 bases). The CDR3 totals 14 residues. The germline V gene has CDR1 MDHEN and CDR2 SYDVKM. The V gene lost 10 bases and the J gene lost 0 bases, with 16 bases spanning the gap. The CDR3 loop reads CAIRGPGASYEQYF. In nucleotides, the CDR3 is TGTGCCATTAGAGGGCCAGGGGCCTCCTACGAGCAGTACTTC.

V and J are TRBV20-1 and TRBJ1-5; D remains unclear. Trimming shortened V by 3 bases and J by 1 base, and 13 bases separated the two germline ends. CDR1 is DFQATT, CDR2 SNEGSKA, per germline (reference sequence). This CDR3 has 15 amino acids. The CDR3 sequence is CSAREGDKSNQPQHF. The CDR3 nucleotides are TGCAGTGCTAGGGAGGGCGACAAAAGCAATCAGCCCCAGCATTTT.

This clonotype turned up a few times. The rearrangement joins TRBV29-1 to TRBJ2-5; the D gene is possibly TRBD2 (6 bases). The J call is doubtful: the DNA matches TRBJ2-1 better. The germline V gene has CDR1 SQVTM and CDR2 ANQGSEA. The CDR3 runs to 11 residues. In nucleotides, the CDR3 is TGCAGTTGCCCACTAGCCAATGAGCAGTTCTTC. The encoded protein is CSCPLANEQFF.

This clonotype was counted a few times. V gene TRBV28 combines with J gene TRBJ1-1; D is unresolved. CDR1 is MDHEN, CDR2 SYDVKM, per germline. This CDR3 contains 15 residues. V lost 10 bases and J lost 3, with 21 bases in between. Here the CDR3 DNA reads TGTGCCACCGCCATCAATGGGGTTTCGGACACTGAAGCTTTCTTT. It is translated as CATAINGVSDTEAFF.

The CDR3 nucleotides read TGCAGCGTTGGACCTTACTCCTACAATGAGCAGTTCTTC. Its translation is CSVGPYSYNEQFF. This sequence joins TRBV29-1 and TRBJ2-1; D unclear. The germline V gene encodes CDR1 SQVTM and CDR2 ANQGSEA. The CDR3 covers 13 residues. The V and J ends lost 4 bases and 0 bases respectively, with 7 bases between them.

In this sample, this clonotype turned up a few times. The chain joins TRBV7-3 to TRBJ1-1; perhaps TRBD1 as D (5 bases). V lost 2 bases, J lost 5 bases, and 12 bases lay in between. Looked up from germline, CDR1 is SGHTA and CDR2 is FQGTGA. The CDR3 covers 14 residues. Here the CDR3 DNA reads TGTGCCAGCAGCTTACTAGGGGCGCCGACTGAAGCTTTCTTT. Amino acid sequence: CASSLLGAPTEAFF.

The chain is built from TRBV11-1 and TRBJ2-5; D remains unclear. Germline V CDR1 and CDR2: SGHAT, FQDESV (reference sequence). This CDR3 comprises 14 residues. V gave up 1 base and J gave up 3 bases, with 9 bases separating them. CDR3 nucleotide sequence: TGTGCCAGCAGCTTAGATGGTGGGGAAGAGACCCAGTACTTC. Protein product: CASSLDGGEETQYF. The entire variable domain, with the rest obtained from reference TRBV11-1 and TRBJ2-5, is as follows: EAEVAQSPRYKITEKSQAVAFWCDPISGHATLYWYRQILGQGPELLVQFQDESVVDDSQLPKDRFSAERLKGVDSTLKIQPAELGDSAMYLCASSLDGGEETQYFGPGTRLLVL.

There are a few counts of this clonotype. The chain joins TRBV4-2 to TRBJ2-5; D may be TRBD2 (5 bases). From germline, CDR1 is LGHNA and CDR2 YNFKEQ. The V gene lost 1 base and the J gene lost 2 bases, with 11 bases spanning the gap. The CDR3 loop spans 15 amino acids. The CDR3 region is CASSQASDLQETQYF. In DNA form, the CDR3 reads TGTGCCAGCAGCCAAGCTTCGGACTTACAAGAGACCCAGTACTTC.

This clonotype was observed a handful of times. The chain links TRBV16 to TRBJ2-5; TRBD1 matches at 9 bases. Near its end, the DNA agrees better with TRBJ2-1, so the J call may be wrong. Germline CDR1 is KGHSY and CDR2 is FQNENV. The CDR3 loop spans 13 amino acids. Here the CDR3 DNA reads TGTGCCAGCAGCGTCGGACAGGGGAATGAGCAGTTCTTC. Encoded protein: CASSVGQGNEQFF.

This clonotype was observed a few times. The chain couples TRBV5-5 to TRBJ1-2; a possible D gene is TRBD1 (5 bases). Germline values: CDR1 SGHKS, CDR2 YYEKEE (reference sequence). Trimming shortened V by 0 bases and J by 8 bases, and 11 bases separated the two germline ends. The CDR3 sequence is 13 residues long. The chain's CDR3 is CASSLGWGAGYTF. CDR3 nucleotide sequence: TGTGCCAGCAGCTTGGGGTGGGGCGCCGGCTACACCTTC.

The V gene is TRBV29-1, the J gene TRBJ1-2; 7 positions match TRBD1. The V segment lost 6 bases and the J segment 4 bases; nucleotides outside the gene matches: 8. CDR1 SQVTM and CDR2 ANQGSEA come from the germline V gene. The CDR3 has 13 amino acids. The DNA for the CDR3 is TGCAGCGTCATAGGGACAGAACGCTATGGCTACACCTTC. As protein: CSVIGTERYGYTF.

This clonotype has only one observation. In DNA form, the CDR3 reads TGTGCCAGCAGCTCCAGCGGGTTCTCCTACGAGCAGTACTTC. Its protein is CASSSSGFSYEQYF. The chain recombines TRBV7-8 with TRBJ2-7; D is perhaps TRBD2 (6 bases). In germline, CDR1 is SGHVS, CDR2 FQNEAQ. Trimming removed 4 bases at V and 0 bases at J, with 10 bases between. CDR3 length: 14 residues.

The rearrangement joins TRBV20-1 to TRBJ1-1, with a tentative D call TRBD1 (5 bases). This CDR3 is 15 amino acids long. Trimming took off 0 bases at V and 4 bases at J, with 15 bases between the two ends. Germline CDR1 and CDR2: DFQATT and SNEGSKA (reference sequence). CDR3 in amino acids: CSARDSAGMSTEAFF. The CDR3 DNA follows: TGCAGTGCTAGAGATTCCGCAGGGATGAGCACTGAAGCTTTCTTT.

This clonotype was observed a few times. This chain connects TRBV29-1 to TRBJ2-5, with D possibly being TRBD1 or TRBD2 (5 bases each). The J call is uncertain, as TRBJ2-1 better fits the DNA end. Germline values: CDR1 SQVTM, CDR2 ANQGSEA. This CDR3 comprises 12 residues. The CDR3 sequence: CSVEAGPSEQFF. Here the CDR3 DNA reads TGCAGCGTTGAAGCGGGACCCAGTGAGCAGTTCTTC.

V usage is TRBV5-1 and J usage is TRBJ2-2, with D perhaps given as TRBD1 or TRBD2 (6 bases each). Germline V CDR1 and CDR2: SGHRS, YFSETQ. Trimming shortened V by 4 bases and J by 6 bases, and 16 bases separated the two germline ends. The CDR3 runs to 15 residues. This CDR3 reads CASSIEGGMSGELFF. The CDR3 DNA is TGCGCCAGCAGCATAGAGGGGGGCATGTCCGGGGAGCTGTTTTTT. The whole variable domain, filled in from reference TRBV5-1 and TRBJ2-2, reads KAGVTQTPRYLIKTRGQQVTLSCSPISGHRSVSWYQQTPGQGLQFLFEYFSETQRNKGNFPGRFSGRQFSNSRSEMNVSTLELGDSALYLCASSIEGGMSGELFFGEGSRLTVL.